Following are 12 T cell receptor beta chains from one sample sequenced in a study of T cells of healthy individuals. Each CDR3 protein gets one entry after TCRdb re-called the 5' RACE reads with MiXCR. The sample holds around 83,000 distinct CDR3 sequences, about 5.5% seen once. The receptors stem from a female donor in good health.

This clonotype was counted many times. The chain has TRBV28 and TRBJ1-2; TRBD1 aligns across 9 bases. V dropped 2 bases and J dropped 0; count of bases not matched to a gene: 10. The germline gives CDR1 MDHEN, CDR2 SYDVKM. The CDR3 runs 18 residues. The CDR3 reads CASSLTGGGTGTNYGYTF. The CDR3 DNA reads TGTGCCAGCAGTTTAACGGGCGGGGGGACAGGGACTAACTATGGCTACACCTTC.

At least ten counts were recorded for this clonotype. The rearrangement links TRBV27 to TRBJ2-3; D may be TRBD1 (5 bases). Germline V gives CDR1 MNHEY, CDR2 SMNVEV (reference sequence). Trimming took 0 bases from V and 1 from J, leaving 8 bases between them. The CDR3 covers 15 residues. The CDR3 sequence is CASSLSGAGTDTQYF. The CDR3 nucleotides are TGTGCCAGCAGTTTATCTGGGGCGGGCACAGATACGCAGTATTTT.

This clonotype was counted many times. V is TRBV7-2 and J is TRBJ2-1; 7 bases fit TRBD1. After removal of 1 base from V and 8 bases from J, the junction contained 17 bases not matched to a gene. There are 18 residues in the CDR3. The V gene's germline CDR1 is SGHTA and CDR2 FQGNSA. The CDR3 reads CASSLGQVGDSRLYEQFF. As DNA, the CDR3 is TGTGCCAGCAGCTTAGGCCAGGTGGGGGACAGTCGTCTCTATGAGCAGTTCTTC.

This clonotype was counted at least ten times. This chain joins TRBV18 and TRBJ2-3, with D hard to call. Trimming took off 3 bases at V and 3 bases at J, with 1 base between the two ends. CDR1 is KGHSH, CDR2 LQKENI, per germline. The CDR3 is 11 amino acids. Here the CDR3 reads CASSPTDTQYF. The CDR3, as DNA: TGTGCCAGCTCACCTACAGATACGCAGTATTTT.

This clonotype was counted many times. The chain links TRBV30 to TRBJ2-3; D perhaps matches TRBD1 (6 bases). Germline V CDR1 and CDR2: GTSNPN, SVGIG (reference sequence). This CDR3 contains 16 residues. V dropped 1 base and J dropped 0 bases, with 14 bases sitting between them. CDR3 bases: TGTGCCTGGAGTGACGGACAGCTTCCCAGCACAGATACGCAGTATTTT. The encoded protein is CAWSDGQLPSTDTQYF.

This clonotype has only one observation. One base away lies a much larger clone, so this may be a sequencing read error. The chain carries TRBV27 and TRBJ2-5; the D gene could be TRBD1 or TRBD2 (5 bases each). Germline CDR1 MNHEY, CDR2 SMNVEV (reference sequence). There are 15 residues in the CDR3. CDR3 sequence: CASSLGVRVGETRYF. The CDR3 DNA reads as TGTGCCAGCAGTTTAGGGGTCAGGGTGGGAGAGACCCGGTACTTC.

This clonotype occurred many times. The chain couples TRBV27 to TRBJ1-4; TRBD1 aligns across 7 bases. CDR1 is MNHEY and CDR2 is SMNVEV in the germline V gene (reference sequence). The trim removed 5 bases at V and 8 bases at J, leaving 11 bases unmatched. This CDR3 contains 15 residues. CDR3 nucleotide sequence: TGTGCCAGCAGTCCCTATACAGGGGTAGGCGAAAAACTGTTTTTT. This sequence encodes CASSPYTGVGEKLFF. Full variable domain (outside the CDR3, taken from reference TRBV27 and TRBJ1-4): EAQVTQNPRYLITVTGKKLTVTCSQNMNHEYMSWYRQDPGLGLRQIYYSMNVEVTDKGDVPEGYKVSRKEKRNFPLILESPSPNQTSLYFCASSPYTGVGEKLFFGSGTQLSVL.

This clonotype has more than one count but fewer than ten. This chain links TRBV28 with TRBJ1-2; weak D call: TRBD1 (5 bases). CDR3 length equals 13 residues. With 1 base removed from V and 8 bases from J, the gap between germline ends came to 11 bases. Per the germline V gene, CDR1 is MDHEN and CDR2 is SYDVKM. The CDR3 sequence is CASSLSRVKGYTF. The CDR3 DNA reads TGTGCCAGCAGTTTATCCAGGGTTAAAGGCTACACCTTC.

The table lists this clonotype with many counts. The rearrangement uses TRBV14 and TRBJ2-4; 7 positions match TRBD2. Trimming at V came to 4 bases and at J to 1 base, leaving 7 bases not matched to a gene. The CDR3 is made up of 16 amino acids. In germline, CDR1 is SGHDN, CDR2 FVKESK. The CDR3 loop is CASSRTSDEAKNIQYF. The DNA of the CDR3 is TGTGCCAGCAGCCGAACTAGCGACGAGGCCAAAAACATTCAGTACTTC.

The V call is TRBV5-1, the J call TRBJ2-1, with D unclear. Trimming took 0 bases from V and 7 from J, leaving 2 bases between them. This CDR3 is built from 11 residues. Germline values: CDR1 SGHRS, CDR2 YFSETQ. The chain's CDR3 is CASSLENEQFF. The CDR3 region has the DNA TGCGCCAGCAGCTTGGAGAATGAGCAGTTCTTC.

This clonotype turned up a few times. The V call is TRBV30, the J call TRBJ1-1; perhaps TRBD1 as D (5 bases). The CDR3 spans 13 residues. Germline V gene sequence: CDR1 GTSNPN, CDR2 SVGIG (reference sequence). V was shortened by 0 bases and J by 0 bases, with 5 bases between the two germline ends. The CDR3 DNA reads TGTGCCTGGAGTGTGACAGTGAACACTGAAGCTTTCTTT. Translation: CAWSVTVNTEAFF.

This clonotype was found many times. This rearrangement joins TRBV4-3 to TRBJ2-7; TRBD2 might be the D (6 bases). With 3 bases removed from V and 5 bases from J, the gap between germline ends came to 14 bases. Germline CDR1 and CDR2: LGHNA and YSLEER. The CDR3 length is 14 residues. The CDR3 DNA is TGCGCCAGCAGCCAGAATAGCGGCGTGAACGAGCAGTACTTC. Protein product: CASSQNSGVNEQYF.